The clone carrying this T cell receptor beta chain was detected a few times. Antigen specificity is unknown. For TCR beta, libraries came from quantitative 5'-RACE with molecular barcodes. TCRdb passed the 5' RACE reads through MiXCR, listing each CDR3 protein once. Seen here are a few hundred thousand distinct CDR3 sequences, roughly 15% observed once, and the top ten hold 1%. This specimen belongs to a study of CD8 T cells in ankylosing spondylitis. Germline V gene sequence: CDR1 SQVTM, CDR2 ANQGSEA. The CDR3 covers 14 residues. V was trimmed by 4 bases and J by 5 bases, leaving 17 bases between them. Study-level points and caveats: Blood of patients with ankylosing spondylitis appeared to be characterized by a TCR beta motif of 8 or 9 highly homologous variants. Relatively rare in peripheral blood, disease-linked clones were also CD8+. It was reported that disease-linked clones were significantly enriched in matched ankylosing spondylitis synovial fluid.

This rearrangement joins TRBV29-1 to TRBJ2-5; D might be TRBD2 (5 bases). The sequencing sample was made of blood, either unsorted or a sorted T cell fraction (not recorded which). This TCR was sampled from a male donor with ankylosing spondylitis. CDR3 amino acids: CSVVGYPGGETQYF. For the CDR3, the DNA is TGCAGCGTTGTTGGTTACCCTGGCGGGGAGACCCAGTACTTC.